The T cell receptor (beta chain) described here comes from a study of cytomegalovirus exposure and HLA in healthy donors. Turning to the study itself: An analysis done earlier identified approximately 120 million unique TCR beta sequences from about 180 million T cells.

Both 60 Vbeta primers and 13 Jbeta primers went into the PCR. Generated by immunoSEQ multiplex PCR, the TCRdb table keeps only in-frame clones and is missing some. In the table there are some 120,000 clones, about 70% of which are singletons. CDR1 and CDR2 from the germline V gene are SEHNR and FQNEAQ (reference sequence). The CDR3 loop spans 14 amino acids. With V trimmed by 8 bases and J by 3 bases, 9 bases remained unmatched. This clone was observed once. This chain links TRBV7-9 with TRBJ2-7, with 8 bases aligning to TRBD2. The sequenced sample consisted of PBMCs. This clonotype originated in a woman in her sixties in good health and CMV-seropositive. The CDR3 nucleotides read TGTGCCAGCGGACTAGCCGCAGGACTCTACGAGCAGTACTTC. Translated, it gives CASGLAAGLYEQYF.